The rows below give T cell receptor beta chains drawn from one sample of a study of blood T cell repertoires in COVID-19. Clones were sequenced by immunoSEQ multiplex PCR, and TCRdb holds only the in-frame ones, with some missing. The table includes about 190,000 clones, 80% to 90% detected once. Sequencing was carried out using peripheral blood. All receptors come from a man in his 70s with active or convalescent COVID-19. CDR3s include the opening cysteine and the closing phenylalanine or tryptophan. The D gene is left open where the match is weak. Only part of the rows carry a size: once, few, many, or a class if the clone is expanded.

clone size,D gene,J gene,V gene,CDR3 protein,CDR3 DNA
.,.,TRBJ2-7,TRBV27,CASSQASSYEQYF,TGTGCCAGCAGCCAGGCCTCCTCCTACGAGCAGTACTTC
.,TRBD2,TRBJ2-3,TRBV2,CASSEPSGSGDTQYF,TGTGCCAGCAGTGAACCTAGCGGGAGTGGAGATACGCAGTATTTT
.,.,TRBJ2-4,TRBV10-3,CAISERMGRGKNIQYF,TGTGCCATCAGTGAAAGGATGGGGCGGGGTAAAAACATTCAGTACTTC
.,TRBD2,TRBJ2-7,TRBV5-6,CASSLTSGKQYF,TGTGCCAGCAGCTTGACTAGCGGCAAGCAGTACTTC
.,TRBD1,TRBJ1-5,TRBV7-8,CASSLTGAIYQPQHF,TGTGCCAGCAGCTTGACAGGGGCCATATATCAGCCCCAGCATTTT
once,TRBD1,TRBJ1-1,TRBV6-1,CASSERDRGWGTEAFF,TGTGCCAGCAGTGAACGGGACAGGGGATGGGGCACTGAAGCTTTCTTT
.,.,TRBJ1-5,TRBV6-6,CASREGQGGFQPQHF,TGTGCCAGCAGGGAAGGGCAGGGCGGCTTCCAGCCCCAGCATTTT
.,.,TRBJ2-2,TRBV24-1,CATSDRRLGELFF,TGTGCCACCAGTGATCGGCGACTCGGGGAGCTGTTTTTT
.,.,TRBJ1-6,TRBV6-5,CASSWVRGTASPLHF,TGTGCCAGCAGTTGGGTCAGGGGTACGGCTTCACCCCTCCACTTT
.,.,TRBJ1-5,TRBV6-1,CASSQNHREQPQHF,TGTGCCAGCAGTCAAAACCACAGGGAACAGCCCCAGCATTTT
few,TRBD1,TRBJ2-2,TRBV5-1,CASSLGTGGLLSGELFF,TGCGCCAGCAGCTTGGGGACAGGGGGTCTTCTAAGCGGGGAGCTGTTTTTT
few,TRBD2,TRBJ2-7,TRBV6-5,CASSYRGDEQYF,TGTGCCAGCAGTTACCGGGGGGACGAGCAGTACTTC
.,.,TRBJ1-1,TRBV10-2,CATGRGGRDTEAFF,TGCGCCACGGGGAGGGGGGGGCGAGATACTGAAGCTTTCTTT
.,TRBD1,TRBJ2-7,TRBV2,CATGETGYHEQYF,TGTGCCACCGGGGAGACAGGGTATCACGAGCAGTACTTC
few,TRBD2,TRBJ2-1,TRBV7-9,CASSPLGGGLGNEQFF,TGTGCCAGCAGCCCCCTCGGAGGGGGACTAGGAAATGAGCAGTTCTTC
.,TRBD2,TRBJ2-2,TRBV19,CASSIAAGGTGELFF,TGTGCCAGTAGTATTGCTGCGGGAGGCACCGGGGAGCTGTTTTTT
.,.,TRBJ1-6,TRBV4-3,CASSPTDAYNSPLHF,TGCGCCAGCAGCCCGACAGACGCCTATAATTCACCCCTCCACTTT
.,.,TRBJ1-1,TRBV27,CASSLSQGIMNTEAFF,TGTGCCAGCAGTTTATCCCAGGGGATCATGAACACTGAAGCTTTCTTT
.,.,TRBJ1-2,TRBV28,CASTLGSGIYGYTF,TGTGCCAGCACCTTGGGGTCAGGGATCTATGGCTACACCTTC
.,.,TRBJ2-4,TRBV11-2,CASSPPGRGNIQYF,TGTGCCAGCAGCCCTCCAGGGAGGGGGAACATTCAGTACTTC
.,.,TRBJ1-6,TRBV2,CASTGRGYNSPLHF,TGTGCCAGCACTGGGAGGGGCTATAATTCACCCCTCCACTTT
once,TRBD2,TRBJ2-3,TRBV4-1,CASSQDSGGPDTQYF,TGCGCCAGCAGCCAAGACAGCGGGGGGCCAGATACGCAGTATTTT
.,.,TRBJ2-5,TRBV5-4,CASSLEASRETQYF,TGTGCCAGCAGCTTGGAGGCTAGCCGAGAGACCCAGTACTTC
.,TRBD1,TRBJ1-1,TRBV28,CASQSQGVNTEAFF,TGTGCCAGCCAATCACAGGGGGTCAACACTGAAGCTTTCTTT
.,TRBD1,TRBJ1-2,TRBV6-5,CASRRTGTSGGYTF,TGTGCCAGCAGGAGGACAGGGACTTCGGGGGGCTACACCTTC
.,TRBD1,TRBJ2-7,TRBV25-1,CASSVRTGGAYEQYF,TGTGCCAGCAGTGTACGGACAGGTGGGGCCTACGAGCAGTACTTC
.,.,TRBJ2-7,TRBV7-2,CASSPRAQLSYEQYF,TGTGCCAGCAGCCCCAGGGCCCAACTCTCCTACGAGCAGTACTTC
.,.,TRBJ2-5,TRBV3-1/TRBV3-2,CASSQKMGRRRLGEETQYF,TGTGCCAGCAGCCAGAAGATGGGGCGCCGACGTCTAGGGGAAGAGACCCAGTACTTC
.,.,TRBJ2-1,TRBV2,CASSEEGSYYNEQFF,TGTGCCAGCAGCGAGGAGGGCTCCTACTACAATGAGCAGTTCTTC
.,TRBD2,TRBJ2-5,TRBV5-1,CASSWPPRGMGETQYF,TGCGCCAGCAGCTGGCCCCCGCGGGGGATGGGAGAGACCCAGTACTTC
.,TRBD1,TRBJ1-5,TRBV2,CASSLDRVPRQPQHF,TGTGCCAGCAGCCTGGACAGGGTCCCCCGCCAGCCCCAGCATTTT
.,.,TRBJ2-1,TRBV7-2,CASSLVSPEENKFF,TGTGCCAGCAGCTTAGTTTCCCCGGAGGAAAACAAGTTCTTC
.,TRBD2,TRBJ2-1,TRBV5-1,CASSRPGRTSGTYNEQFF,TGCGCCAGCAGCCGCCCGGGCCGAACTAGCGGAACCTACAATGAGCAGTTCTTC
.,.,TRBJ1-5,TRBV5-4,CASRRDIGQPQHF,TGTGCCAGCAGACGGGACATTGGTCAGCCCCAGCATTTT
.,.,TRBJ2-1,TRBV28,CASRRGNSWLRNEQFF,TGTGCCAGCCGCCGGGGGAATAGCTGGCTGAGGAATGAGCAGTTCTTC
.,.,TRBJ2-7,TRBV27,CASSPNLGFSYEQYF,TGTGCCAGCAGTCCCAATTTGGGCTTCTCCTACGAGCAGTACTTC
.,.,TRBJ1-1,TRBV18,CASSPSFNSNTEAFF,TGTGCCAGCTCACCAAGCTTCAACAGTAACACTGAAGCTTTCTTT
.,.,TRBJ2-7,TRBV5-1,CASSLTGSSYEQYF,TGCGCCAGCAGCTTGACAGGGAGCTCCTACGAGCAGTACTTC
.,.,TRBJ1-1,TRBV5-6,CASSLRGNMNTEAFF,TGTGCCAGCAGTCTAAGAGGGAATATGAACACTGAAGCTTTCTTT
once,.,TRBJ2-1,TRBV7-2,CASSLALNNEQFF,TGTGCCAGCAGCTTAGCCTTAAATAATGAGCAGTTCTTC